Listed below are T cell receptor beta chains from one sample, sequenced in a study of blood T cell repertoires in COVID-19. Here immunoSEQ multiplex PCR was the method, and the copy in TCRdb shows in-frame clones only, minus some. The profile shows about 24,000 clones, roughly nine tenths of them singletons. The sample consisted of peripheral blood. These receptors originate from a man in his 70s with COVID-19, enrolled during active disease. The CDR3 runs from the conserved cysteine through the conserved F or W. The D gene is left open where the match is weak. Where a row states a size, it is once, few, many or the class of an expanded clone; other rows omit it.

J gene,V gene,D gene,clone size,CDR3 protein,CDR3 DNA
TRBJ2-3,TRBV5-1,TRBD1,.,CASRSTGLGDTQYF,TGCGCCAGCAGATCGACAGGGCTTGGGGATACGCAGTATTTT
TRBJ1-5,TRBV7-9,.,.,CASSRAASGDNQPQHF,TGTGCCAGCAGTAGGGCAGCCTCAGGGGATAATCAGCCCCAGCATTTT
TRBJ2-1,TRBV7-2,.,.,CASSLVTLLSEQFF,TGTGCCAGCAGCTTAGTTACGTTGCTCAGTGAGCAGTTCTTC
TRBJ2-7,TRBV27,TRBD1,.,CASSPRDRNSYEQYF,TGTGCCAGCAGTCCCCGGGACAGGAACTCCTACGAGCAGTACTTC
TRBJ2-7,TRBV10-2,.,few,CASSDHRSTYEQYF,TGCGCCAGCAGTGATCACAGATCAACCTACGAGCAGTACTTC
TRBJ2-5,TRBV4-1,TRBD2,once,CASSQRAGAGAQETQYF,TGCGCCAGCAGCCAACGAGCTGGAGCGGGGGCTCAAGAGACCCAGTACTTC
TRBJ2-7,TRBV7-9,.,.,CASSSLWESSYEQYF,TGTGCCAGCAGTTCGTTATGGGAGAGCTCCTACGAGCAGTACTTC
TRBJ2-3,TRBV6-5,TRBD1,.,CASSYRGQAKDTQYF,TGTGCCAGCAGTTACCGGGGACAGGCAAAAGATACGCAGTATTTT
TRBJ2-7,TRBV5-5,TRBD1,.,CASSLGQGSGYEQYF,TGTGCCAGCAGCTTGGGACAGGGTTCAGGATACGAGCAGTACTTC
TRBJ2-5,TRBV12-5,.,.,CASGLPSGVGETQYF,TGTGCTAGTGGTTTGCCCTCAGGGGTTGGAGAGACCCAGTACTTC
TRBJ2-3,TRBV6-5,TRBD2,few,CASRGLAGGDTQYF,TGTGCCAGCAGAGGCCTAGCGGGAGGGGATACGCAGTATTTT
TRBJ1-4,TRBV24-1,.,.,CARDGEKLFF,TGTGCCCGCGACGGGGAAAAACTGTTTTTT
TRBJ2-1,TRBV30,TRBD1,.,CAWSTGGGQFF,TGTGCCTGGAGCACAGGGGGCGGGCAGTTCTTC
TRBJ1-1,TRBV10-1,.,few,CASSEFRQVSNTEAFF,TGCGCCAGCAGTGAGTTCCGACAGGTTTCGAACACTGAAGCTTTCTTT
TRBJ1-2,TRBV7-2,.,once,CASSPQSDSLGYTF,TGTGCCAGCAGCCCCCAATCCGACTCCCTGGGCTACACCTTC
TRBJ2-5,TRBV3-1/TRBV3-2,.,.,CASRPMPGETQYF,TGTGCCAGCAGACCAATGCCCGGGGAGACCCAGTACTTC
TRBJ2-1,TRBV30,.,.,CAWSSTGRGEQFF,TGTGCCTGGAGCTCAACCGGCAGGGGTGAGCAGTTCTTC
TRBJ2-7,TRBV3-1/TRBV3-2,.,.,CASSQDIPGEQYF,TGTGCCAGCAGCCAAGACATCCCGGGAGAGCAGTACTTC
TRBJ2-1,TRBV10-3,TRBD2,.,CAISDPPGLAGGANEQFF,TGTGCCATCAGTGACCCCCCGGGACTAGCGGGAGGTGCCAATGAGCAGTTCTTC
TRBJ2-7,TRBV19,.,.,CASSPDSNSYEQYF,TGTGCCAGTAGCCCGGACAGCAACTCCTACGAGCAGTACTTC
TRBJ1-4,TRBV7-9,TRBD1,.,CASSPQGTNEKLFF,TGTGCCAGCAGTCCACAGGGGACTAATGAAAAACTGTTTTTT
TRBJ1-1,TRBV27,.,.,CASRGGWTEAFF,TGTGCCAGCAGAGGGGGTTGGACTGAAGCTTTCTTT
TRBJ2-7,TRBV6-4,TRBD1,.,CARTRDRGHEQYF,TGTGCCAGGACTCGGGACAGGGGCCACGAGCAGTACTTC
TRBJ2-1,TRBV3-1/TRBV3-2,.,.,CASSHSGLNNEQFF,TGTGCCAGCAGCCACAGCGGGCTTAACAATGAGCAGTTCTTC
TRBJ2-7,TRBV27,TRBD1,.,CASMLQGNNEQYF,TGTGCCAGCATGCTACAGGGGAACAACGAGCAGTACTTC
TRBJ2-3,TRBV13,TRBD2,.,CASTGGTSGSRVTQYF,TGTGCCAGCACGGGCGGGACTAGCGGGAGTAGGGTAACGCAGTATTTT
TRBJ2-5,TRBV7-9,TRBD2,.,CASSPLSGRAWETQYF,TGTGCCAGCAGCCCCCTCAGCGGGAGGGCCTGGGAGACCCAGTACTTC
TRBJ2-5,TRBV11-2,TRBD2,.,CASSRGLAGVQETQYF,TGTGCCAGCAGCCGCGGACTAGCGGGAGTCCAAGAGACCCAGTACTTC
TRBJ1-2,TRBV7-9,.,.,CASSEGGSGYGYTF,TGTGCCAGCAGCGAGGGGGGGAGCGGCTATGGCTACACCTTC
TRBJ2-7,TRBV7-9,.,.,CASSFPGSYEQYF,TGTGCCAGCAGCTTTCCAGGCTCATACGAGCAGTACTTC
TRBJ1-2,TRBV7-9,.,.,CASSLVTPGGYTF,TGTGCCAGCAGCTTAGTAACTCCTGGTGGCTACACCTTC
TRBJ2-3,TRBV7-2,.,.,CASSLVPGLITDTQYF,TGTGCCAGCAGCTTAGTCCCGGGACTGATCACAGATACGCAGTATTTT
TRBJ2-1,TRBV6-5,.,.,CASSPGTRNEQFF,TGTGCCAGCAGCCCCGGGACAAGGAATGAGCAGTTCTTC
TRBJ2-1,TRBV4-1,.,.,CASRGGGGEQFF,TGCGCCAGCAGGGGGGGTGGGGGTGAGCAGTTCTTC
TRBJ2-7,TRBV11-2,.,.,CASSLGGLEQYF,TGTGCCAGCAGCTTAGGGGGGCTCGAGCAGTACTTC
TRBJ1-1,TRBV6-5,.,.,CASSYGGLGEAFF,TGTGCCAGCAGTTACGGTGGACTTGGTGAAGCTTTCTTT